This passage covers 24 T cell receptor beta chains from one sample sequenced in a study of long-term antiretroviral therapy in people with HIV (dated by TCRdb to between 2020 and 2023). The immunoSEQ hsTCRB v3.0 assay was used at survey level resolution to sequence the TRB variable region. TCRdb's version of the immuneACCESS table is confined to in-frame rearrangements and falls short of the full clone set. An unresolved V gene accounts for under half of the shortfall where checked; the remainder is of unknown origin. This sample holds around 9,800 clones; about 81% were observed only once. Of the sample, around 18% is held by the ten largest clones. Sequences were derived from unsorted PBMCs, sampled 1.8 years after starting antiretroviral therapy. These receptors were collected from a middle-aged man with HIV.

CDR3 loop: CASSQNRGDTIYF. DNA of the CDR3: TGCGCCAGCAGCCAGAACAGGGGTGACACCATATATTTT. V gene TRBV4-1 combines with J gene TRBJ1-3; 7 bases match TRBD1. Germline V CDR1 and CDR2: MGHRA, YSYEKL. V was clipped by 3 bases and J by 8 bases; unmatched bases: 4. This CDR3 is built from 13 residues.

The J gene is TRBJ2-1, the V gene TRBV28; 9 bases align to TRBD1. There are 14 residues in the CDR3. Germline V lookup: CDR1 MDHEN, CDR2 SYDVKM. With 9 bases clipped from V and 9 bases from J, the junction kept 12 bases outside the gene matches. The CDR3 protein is CASNRDRARGEQFF. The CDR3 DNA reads TGTGCCAGTAATCGGGACAGGGCAAGGGGTGAGCAGTTCTTC.

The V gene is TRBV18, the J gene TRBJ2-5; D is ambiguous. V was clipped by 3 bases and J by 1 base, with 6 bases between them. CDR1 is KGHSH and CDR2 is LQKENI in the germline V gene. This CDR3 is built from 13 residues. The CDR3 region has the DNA TGTGCCAGCTCACCCGGGTCCCAAGAGACCCAGTACTTC. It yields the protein CASSPGSQETQYF.

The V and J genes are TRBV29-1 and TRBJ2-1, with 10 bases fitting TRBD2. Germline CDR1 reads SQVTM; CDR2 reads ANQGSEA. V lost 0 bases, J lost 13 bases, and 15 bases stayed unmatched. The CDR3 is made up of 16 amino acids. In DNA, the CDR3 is TGCAGCGTTGAAGAGGGACTAGCGAGGACTCTGGGTGAACAGTTCTTC. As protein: CSVEEGLARTLGEQFF.

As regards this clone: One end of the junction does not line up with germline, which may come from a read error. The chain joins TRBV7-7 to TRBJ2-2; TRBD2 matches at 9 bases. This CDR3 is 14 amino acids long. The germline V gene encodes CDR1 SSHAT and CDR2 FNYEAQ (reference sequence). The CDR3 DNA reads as TGTGCTAGCAGCATTAGCGGGAGTTTCGGGGAGCTGTTTTTT. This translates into CASSISGSFGELFF.

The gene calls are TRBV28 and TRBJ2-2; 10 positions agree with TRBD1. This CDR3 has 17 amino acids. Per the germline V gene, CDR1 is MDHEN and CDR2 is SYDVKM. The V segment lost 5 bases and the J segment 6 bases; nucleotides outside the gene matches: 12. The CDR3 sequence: CASSGSRDRGISGELFF. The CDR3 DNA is TGTGCCAGCAGTGGAAGCCGGGACAGGGGAATTTCCGGGGAGCTGTTTTTT.

In DNA, the CDR3 is TGTGCCAGTAGTTCTGTCCGGGGGAGGAACACTGAAGCTTTCTTT. Its protein product is CASSSVRGRNTEAFF. The chain combines TRBV19 with TRBJ1-1; possible D gene TRBD1, 5 bases. The CDR3 loop spans 15 amino acids. V lost 5 bases and J lost 1, with 14 bases in between. Germline V gives CDR1 LNHDA, CDR2 SQIVND (reference sequence).

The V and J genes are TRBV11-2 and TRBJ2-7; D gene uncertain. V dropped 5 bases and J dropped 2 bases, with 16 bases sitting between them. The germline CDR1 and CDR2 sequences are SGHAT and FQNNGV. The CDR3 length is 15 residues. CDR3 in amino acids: CASSPTGPDPYEQYF. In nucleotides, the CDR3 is TGTGCCAGCAGCCCGACTGGGCCAGACCCCTACGAGCAGTACTTC.

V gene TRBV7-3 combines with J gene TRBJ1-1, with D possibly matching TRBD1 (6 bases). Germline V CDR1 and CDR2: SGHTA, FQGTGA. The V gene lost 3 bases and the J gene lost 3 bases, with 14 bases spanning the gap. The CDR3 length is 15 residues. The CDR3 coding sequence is TGTGCCAGCAGCTTGGATCCGGGACACTACACTGAAGCTTTCTTT. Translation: CASSLDPGHYTEAFF. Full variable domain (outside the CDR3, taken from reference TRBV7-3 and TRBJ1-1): GAGVSQTPSNKVTEKGKYVELRCDPISGHTALYWYRQSLGQGPEFLIYFQGTGAADDSGLPNDRFFAVRPEGSVSTLKIQRTERGDSAVYLCASSLDPGHYTEAFFGQGTRLTVV.

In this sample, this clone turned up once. The CDR3 bases are TGTGCCAGCAGCTTCGCTAGCGGGGGGAACACCGGGGAGCTGTTTTTT. Translated: CASSFASGGNTGELFF. This chain joins TRBV11-2 and TRBJ2-2, with 10 bases matching TRBD2. This CDR3 contains 16 residues. The V and J ends lost 3 bases and 1 base, in that order; junction bases with no gene match: 2. The germline V gene has CDR1 SGHAT and CDR2 FQNNGV.

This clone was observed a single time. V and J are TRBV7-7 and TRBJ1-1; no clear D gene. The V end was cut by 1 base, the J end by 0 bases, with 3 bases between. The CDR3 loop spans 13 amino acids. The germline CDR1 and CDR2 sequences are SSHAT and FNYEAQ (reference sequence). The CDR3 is CASSLDLNTEAFF. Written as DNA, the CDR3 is TGTGCCAGCAGCTTAGACCTGAACACTGAAGCTTTCTTT.

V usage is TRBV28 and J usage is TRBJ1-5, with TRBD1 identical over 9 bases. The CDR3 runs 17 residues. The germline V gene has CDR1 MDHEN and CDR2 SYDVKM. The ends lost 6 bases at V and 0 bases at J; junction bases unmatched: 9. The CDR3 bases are TGTGCCAGCAGCCCCTGGGGACAGGGACCTAGCAATCAGCCCCAGCATTTT. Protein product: CASSPWGQGPSNQPQHF. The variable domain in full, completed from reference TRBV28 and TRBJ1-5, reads DVKVTQSSRYLVKRTGEKVFLECVQDMDHENMFWYRQDPGLGLRLIYFSYDVKMKEKGDIPEGYSVSREKKERFSLILESASTNQTSMYLCASSPWGQGPSNQPQHFGDGTRLSIL.

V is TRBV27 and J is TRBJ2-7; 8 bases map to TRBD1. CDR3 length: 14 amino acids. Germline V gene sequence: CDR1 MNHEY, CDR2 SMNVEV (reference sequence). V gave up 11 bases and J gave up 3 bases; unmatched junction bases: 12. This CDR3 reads CASGWRDRNYEQYF. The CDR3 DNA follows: TGTGCCTCCGGATGGAGGGACAGGAACTACGAGCAGTACTTC.

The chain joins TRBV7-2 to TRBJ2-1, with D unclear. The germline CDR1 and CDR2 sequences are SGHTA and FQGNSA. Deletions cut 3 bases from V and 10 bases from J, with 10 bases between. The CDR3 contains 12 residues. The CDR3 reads CASSLGWKEQFF. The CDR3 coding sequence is TGTGCCAGCAGCTTGGGGTGGAAGGAGCAGTTCTTC. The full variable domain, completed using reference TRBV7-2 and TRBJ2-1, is GAGVSQSPSNKVTEKGKDVELRCDPISGHTALYWYRQSLGQGLEFLIYFQGNSAPDKSGLPSDRFSAERTGGSVSTLTIQRTQQEDSAVYLCASSLGWKEQFFGPGTRLTVL.

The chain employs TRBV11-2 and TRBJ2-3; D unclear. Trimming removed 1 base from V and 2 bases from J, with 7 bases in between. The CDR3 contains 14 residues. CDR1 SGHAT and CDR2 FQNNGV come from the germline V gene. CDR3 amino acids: CASSLVINTDTQYF. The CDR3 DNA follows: TGTGCCAGCAGCTTAGTAATCAACACAGATACGCAGTATTTT. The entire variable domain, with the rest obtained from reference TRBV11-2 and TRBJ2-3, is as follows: EAGVAQSPRYKIIEKRQSVAFWCNPISGHATLYWYQQILGQGPKLLIQFQNNGVVDDSQLPKDRFSAERLKGVDSTLKIQPAKLEDSAVYLCASSLVINTDTQYFGPGTRLTVL.

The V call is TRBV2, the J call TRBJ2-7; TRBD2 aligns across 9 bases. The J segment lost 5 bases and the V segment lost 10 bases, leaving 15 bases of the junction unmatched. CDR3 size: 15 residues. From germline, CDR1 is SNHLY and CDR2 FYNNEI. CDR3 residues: CATLARREGRDEQYF. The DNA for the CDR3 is TGTGCCACCTTGGCTCGGCGGGAGGGCCGCGACGAGCAGTACTTC.

As DNA, the CDR3 is TGTGCCAGCAGTTCCCCGGGTGGGGATACGCAGTATTTT. Protein product: CASSSPGGDTQYF. The chain combines TRBV6-6 with TRBJ2-3; D call uncertain. This CDR3 has 13 amino acids. The V and J ends lost 4 bases and 6 bases respectively, with 11 bases between them. Germline V gives CDR1 MNHNY, CDR2 SVGAGI (reference sequence).

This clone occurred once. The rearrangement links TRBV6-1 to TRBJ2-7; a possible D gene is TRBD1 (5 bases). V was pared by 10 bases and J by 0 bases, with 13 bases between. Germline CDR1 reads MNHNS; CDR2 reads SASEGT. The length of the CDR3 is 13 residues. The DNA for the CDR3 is TGTGCCACCAAGGGGCCGACCTCCTACGAGCAGTACTTC. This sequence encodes CATKGPTSYEQYF.

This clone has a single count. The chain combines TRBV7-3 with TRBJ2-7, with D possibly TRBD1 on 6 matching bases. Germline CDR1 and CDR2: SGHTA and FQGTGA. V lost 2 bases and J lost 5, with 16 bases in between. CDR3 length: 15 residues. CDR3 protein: CASSLSGTLFHEQYF. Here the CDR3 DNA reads TGTGCCAGCAGCTTATCCGGGACACTTTTCCACGAGCAGTACTTC.

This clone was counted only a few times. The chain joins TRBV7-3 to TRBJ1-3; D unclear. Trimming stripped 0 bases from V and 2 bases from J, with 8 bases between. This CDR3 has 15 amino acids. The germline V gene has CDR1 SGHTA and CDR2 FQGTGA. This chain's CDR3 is CASSLTRLPGNTIYF. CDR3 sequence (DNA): TGTGCCAGCAGCTTAACCCGGTTACCTGGAAACACCATATATTTT.

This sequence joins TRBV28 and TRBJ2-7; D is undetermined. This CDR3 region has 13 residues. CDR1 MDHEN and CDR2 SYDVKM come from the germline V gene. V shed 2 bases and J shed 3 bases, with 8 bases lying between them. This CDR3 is CASSLGLLYEQYF. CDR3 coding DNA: TGTGCCAGCAGTTTAGGGCTTCTCTACGAGCAGTACTTC.

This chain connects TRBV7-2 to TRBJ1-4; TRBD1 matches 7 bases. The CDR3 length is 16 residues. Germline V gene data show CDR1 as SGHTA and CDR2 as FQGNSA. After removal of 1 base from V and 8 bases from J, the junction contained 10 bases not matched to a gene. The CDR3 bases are TGTGCCAGCAGCTTAGAAACACTACAGGGGATGGAAAAACTGTTTTTT. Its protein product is CASSLETLQGMEKLFF.

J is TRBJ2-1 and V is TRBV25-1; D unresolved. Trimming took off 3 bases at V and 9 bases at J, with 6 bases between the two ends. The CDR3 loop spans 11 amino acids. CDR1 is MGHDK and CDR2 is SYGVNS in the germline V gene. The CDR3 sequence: CASSDRSEQFF. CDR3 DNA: TGTGCCAGCAGTGATAGAAGTGAGCAGTTCTTC.

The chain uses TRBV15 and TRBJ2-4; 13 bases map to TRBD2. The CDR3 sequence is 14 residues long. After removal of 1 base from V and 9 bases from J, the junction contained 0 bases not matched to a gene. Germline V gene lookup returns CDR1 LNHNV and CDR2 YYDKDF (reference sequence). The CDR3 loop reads CATSRGLAGGIQYF. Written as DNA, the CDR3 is TGTGCCACCAGCAGAGGACTAGCGGGAGGCATTCAGTACTTC. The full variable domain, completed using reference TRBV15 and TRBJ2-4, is DAMVIQNPRYQVTQFGKPVTLSCSQTLNHNVMYWYQQKSSQAPKLLFHYYDKDFNNEADTPDNFQSRRPNTSFCFLDIRSPGLGDTAMYLCATSRGLAGGIQYFGAGTRLSVL.